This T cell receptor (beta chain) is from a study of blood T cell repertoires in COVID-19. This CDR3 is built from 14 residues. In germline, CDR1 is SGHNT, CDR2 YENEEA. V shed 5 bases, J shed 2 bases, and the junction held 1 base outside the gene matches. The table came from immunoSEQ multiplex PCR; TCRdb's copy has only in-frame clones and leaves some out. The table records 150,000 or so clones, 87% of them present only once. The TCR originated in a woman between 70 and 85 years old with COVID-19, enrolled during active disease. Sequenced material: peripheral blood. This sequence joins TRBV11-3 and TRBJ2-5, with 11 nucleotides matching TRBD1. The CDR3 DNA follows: TGTGCCAGCAGCCGGGACAGGGGGCAAGAGACCCAGTACTTC. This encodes CASSRDRGQETQYF. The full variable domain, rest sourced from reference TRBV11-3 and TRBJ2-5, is EAGVVQSPRYKIIEKKQPVAFWCNPISGHNTLYWYLQNLGQGPELLIRYENEEAVDDSQLPKDRFSAERLKGVDSTLKIQPAELGDSAVYLCASSRDRGQETQYFGPGTRLLVL.